The 27 T cell receptor beta chains below were found in one sample sequenced in a study of blood T cell repertoires in COVID-19. Some clones are missing from TCRdb's copy, which holds only in-frame ones; the method was immunoSEQ multiplex PCR. The profile shows 250,000 to 350,000 clones, 80% to 90% of them singletons. Sequenced input: PBMCs or T cells enriched from blood (not recorded which). All receptors derive from a woman between 18 and 29 years old who had recovered from COVID-19.

This clone appeared a single time. The V and J genes are TRBV19 and TRBJ2-1; D gene ambiguous. The V gene lost 1 base and the J gene lost 3 bases, with 4 bases spanning the gap. Per germline, CDR1 LNHDA and CDR2 SQIVND (reference sequence). The CDR3 runs to 13 residues. The CDR3 sequence is CASSIAGYNEQFF. CDR3 sequence (DNA): TGTGCCAGTAGTATAGCCGGCTACAATGAGCAGTTCTTC.

This clone showed up just once. The chain is built from TRBV19 and TRBJ2-1; 7 bases line up with TRBD2. The J segment lost 4 bases and the V segment lost 4 bases, leaving 10 bases of the junction unmatched. Germline values: CDR1 LNHDA, CDR2 SQIVND (reference sequence). The CDR3 is 16 amino acids. DNA for the CDR3: TGTGCCAGTAGTACACCTAGCGGACCAGCTTACAATGAGCAGTTCTTC. Protein: CASSTPSGPAYNEQFF.

V gene TRBV5-6 combines with J gene TRBJ2-5; 7 bases line up with TRBD1. Looked up from germline, CDR1 is SGHDT and CDR2 is YYEEEE. Trimming removed 2 bases from V and 1 base from J; junction bases left unmatched: 2. The length of the CDR3 is 14 residues. CDR3 sequence: CASSFEGAQETQYF. The DNA of the CDR3 is TGTGCCAGCAGCTTTGAGGGGGCCCAAGAGACCCAGTACTTC.

This clone was observed a few times. The chain recombines TRBV5-1 with TRBJ1-1; 10 bases fit TRBD1. The CDR3 totals 15 residues. Unmatched junction bases numbered 4, after V lost 1 base and J lost 4 bases. Germline V lookup: CDR1 SGHRS, CDR2 YFSETQ. Here the CDR3 reads CASSLTRTGGTEAFF. CDR3 nucleotide sequence: TGCGCCAGCAGCTTGACCCGGACAGGGGGCACTGAAGCTTTCTTT.

J is TRBJ2-5 and V is TRBV14, with unresolved D. CDR1 and CDR2 (germline): SGHDN, FVKESK. V gave up 2 bases and J gave up 5 bases, with 15 bases separating them. This CDR3 has 15 residues. The CDR3 DNA follows: TGTGCCAGCAGCCAATTGTTTCGCGGTGTGGAGACCCAGTACTTC. It is translated as CASSQLFRGVETQYF.

CDR3: CASSEPDRKFSYEQYF. Here the CDR3 DNA reads TGTGCCAGCAGTGAACCTGACAGAAAATTTTCCTACGAGCAGTACTTC. The gene calls are TRBV6-1 and TRBJ2-7, with a tentative D call TRBD1 (5 bases). The CDR3 runs 16 residues. Germline CDR1 reads MNHNS; CDR2 reads SASEGT. The V end was cut by 2 bases, the J end by 1 base, with 15 bases between.

This chain joins TRBV27 and TRBJ1-1, with 7 bases that match TRBD1. Germline V gene data show CDR1 as MNHEY and CDR2 as SMNVEV (reference sequence). This CDR3 comprises 16 residues. Trimming removed 5 bases from V and 0 bases from J; junction bases left unmatched: 9. Here the CDR3 reads CASSQTRGQLNTEAFF. The CDR3 bases are TGTGCCAGCAGTCAGACGCGGGGACAGTTGAACACTGAAGCTTTCTTT.

The chain joins TRBV5-1 to TRBJ1-1; perhaps TRBD1 as D (5 bases). The CDR3 has 14 amino acids. Germline V gives CDR1 SGHRS, CDR2 YFSETQ. Deletions cut 4 bases from V and 2 bases from J, with 12 bases between. The CDR3 nucleotides are TGCGCCAGCAGCCCGCTAGGGGTTAACACTGAAGCTTTCTTT. Its protein product is CASSPLGVNTEAFF.

The chain is built from TRBV6-5 and TRBJ2-1; 11 nucleotides match TRBD2. The junction had 3 bases not matched to a gene; V was cut back by 6 bases and J by 2 bases. This CDR3 region has 15 residues. CDR1 is MNHEY and CDR2 is SVGAGI in the germline V gene. CDR3 in amino acids: CASRTSGRTYNEQFF. The CDR3 nucleotides are TGTGCCAGCAGAACTAGCGGGAGAACCTACAATGAGCAGTTCTTC.

The chain joins TRBV3-1 (or the pseudogene TRBV3-2) to TRBJ2-7; D possibly corresponds to TRBD1 (5 bases). This CDR3 is 15 amino acids long. The germline V gene encodes CDR1 LGHDT and CDR2 YNNKEL (reference sequence). Deletions cut 0 bases from V and 2 bases from J, with 11 bases between. The CDR3 here is CASSQDYRLPYEQYF. CDR3 nucleotide sequence: TGTGCCAGCAGCCAAGATTACAGGCTCCCCTACGAGCAGTACTTC.

The J gene is TRBJ2-7, the V gene TRBV6-5; 9 bases fit TRBD2. CDR1 and CDR2 from the germline V gene are MNHEY and SVGAGI. There are 15 residues in the CDR3. The trim removed 4 bases at V and 0 bases at J, leaving 4 bases unmatched. The CDR3 region is CASSFAGGSSYEQYF. The CDR3 nucleotides are TGTGCCAGCAGTTTTGCGGGAGGGAGCTCCTACGAGCAGTACTTC.

This rearrangement joins TRBV7-9 to TRBJ2-2, with TRBD2 matching 11 bases. The CDR3 covers 19 residues. Losses at the gene ends were 3 bases for V and 4 bases for J; bases not matched to a gene: 13. The germline CDR1 and CDR2 sequences are SEHNR and FQNEAQ (reference sequence). Written as DNA, the CDR3 is TGTGCCAGCAGCTTCCCCGGAACTAGCGGGGGTCGATTCACCGGGGAGCTGTTTTTT. Residues: CASSFPGTSGGRFTGELFF. The full variable domain, in which reference TRBV7-9 and TRBJ2-2 provide the parts outside the CDR3, is DTGVSQNPRHKITKRGQNVTFRCDPISEHNRLYWYRQTLGQGPEFLTYFQNEAQLEKSRLLSDRFSAERPKGSFSTLEIQRTEQGDSAMYLCASSFPGTSGGRFTGELFFGEGSRLTVL.

The V gene is TRBV15, the J gene TRBJ1-5; the D gene is possibly TRBD1 (6 bases). Germline V lookup: CDR1 LNHNV, CDR2 YYDKDF (reference sequence). CDR3 length: 17 amino acids. Trimming shortened V by 7 bases and J by 5 bases, and 24 bases separated the two germline ends. CDR3 nucleotides: TGTGCCACCATGGACAGTGAGGGGACGCTGCTGGATCAGCCCCAGCATTTT. Translating it yields CATMDSEGTLLDQPQHF.

This chain uses TRBV28 with TRBJ1-6, with 9 nucleotides matching TRBD1. The CDR3 length is 15 residues. Germline V gene sequence: CDR1 MDHEN, CDR2 SYDVKM. Trimming removed 4 bases from V and 10 bases from J; junction bases left unmatched: 8. CDR3 in DNA: TGTGCCAGCAGTTCCCCCGGGACAGGGATGTCACCCCTCCACTTT. It encodes CASSSPGTGMSPLHF.

CDR3 sequence reads: CASSALAGGGYNEQFF. The CDR3 DNA reads as TGTGCCAGCAGTGCCCTAGCGGGAGGGGGATACAATGAGCAGTTCTTC. This chain connects TRBV6-4 to TRBJ2-1, with 12 positions matching TRBD2. Trimming at V came to 4 bases and at J to 4 bases, leaving 5 bases not matched to a gene. Germline V gene data show CDR1 as MRHNA and CDR2 as SNTAGT. CDR3 length: 16 amino acids.

V gene TRBV11-2 combines with J gene TRBJ2-6; 8 nucleotides line up with TRBD2. Germline-derived CDR1 and CDR2 are SGHAT and FQNNGV. The V and J ends lost 5 bases and 4 bases, in that order; junction bases with no gene match: 4. The CDR3 has 15 residues. CDR3 residues: CASSPAGAGANVLTF. The CDR3 DNA follows: TGTGCCAGCAGCCCAGCGGGGGCCGGGGCCAACGTCCTGACTTTC.

This chain joins TRBV5-4 and TRBJ2-5; D perhaps matches TRBD1 (6 bases). The CDR3 sequence is 14 residues long. Between the trimmed V and J ends, which lost 7 bases and 4 bases, there was a span of 17 bases. Germline V gives CDR1 SGHNT, CDR2 YYREEE (reference sequence). The CDR3 nucleotides read TGTGCCAGCGGCCCCCCCAGGGGAGCAGAGACCCAGTACTTC. Translating it yields CASGPPRGAETQYF.

This rearrangement joins TRBV30 to TRBJ1-4, with 10 bases fitting TRBD1. Unmatched junction bases numbered 4, after V lost 2 bases and J lost 7 bases. CDR1 and CDR2 from the germline V gene are GTSNPN and SVGIG (reference sequence). The CDR3 loop spans 14 amino acids. The CDR3 bases are TGTGCCTGGAGTCGACAGGGGGCTGGTGAAAAACTGTTTTTT. Encoded protein: CAWSRQGAGEKLFF.

J is TRBJ2-1 and V is TRBV18; the match to TRBD2 covers 15 bases. With 2 bases clipped from V and 0 bases from J, the junction kept 8 bases outside the gene matches. The CDR3 extends over 20 amino acids. From germline, CDR1 is KGHSH and CDR2 LQKENI. CDR3 sequence: CASSPLGTSGGPSSYNEQFF. In DNA form, the CDR3 reads TGTGCCAGCTCACCATTGGGGACTAGCGGGGGGCCGAGCTCCTACAATGAGCAGTTCTTC. The full variable domain, its missing parts supplied by reference TRBV18 and TRBJ2-1, is NAGVMQNPRHLVRRRGQEARLRCSPMKGHSHVYWYRQLPEEGLKFMVYLQKENIIDESGMPKERFSAEFPKEGPSILRIQQVVRGDSAAYFCASSPLGTSGGPSSYNEQFFGPGTRLTVL.

The rearrangement links TRBV5-1 to TRBJ2-3; D unresolved. Trimming took 1 base from V and 2 from J, leaving 11 bases between them. This CDR3 region has 15 residues. The germline V gene encodes CDR1 SGHRS and CDR2 YFSETQ. CDR3 sequence (DNA): TGCGCCAGCAGCTTGTCTTGGGCAGACACAGATACGCAGTATTTT. Amino acid sequence: CASSLSWADTDTQYF.

The chain has TRBV10-3 and TRBJ1-2, with D possibly TRBD1 on 6 matching bases. There are 14 residues in the CDR3. Between the trimmed V and J ends, which lost 3 bases and 4 bases, there was a span of 12 bases. Germline CDR1 reads ENHRY; CDR2 reads SYGVKD. The CDR3: CAISETGSRYGYTF. CDR3 nucleotides: TGTGCCATCAGTGAAACAGGGAGCCGCTATGGCTACACCTTC.

The rearrangement joins TRBV24-1 to TRBJ1-1; 8 bases are shared with TRBD1. The V segment lost 7 bases and the J segment 5 bases; nucleotides outside the gene matches: 8. Looked up from germline, CDR1 is KGHDR and CDR2 is SFDVKD. The CDR3 loop spans 14 amino acids. CDR3 DNA sequence: TGTGCCACCAGCAGTGGACAGGGAGAAACTGAAGCTTTCTTT. As protein: CATSSGQGETEAFF.

The CDR3 DNA sequence: TGTGCCAGCTCACCCGGGATCACTGAAGCTTTCTTT. This encodes CASSPGITEAFF. The V and J genes are TRBV18 and TRBJ1-1; D unresolved. Per the germline V gene, CDR1 is KGHSH and CDR2 is LQKENI. This CDR3 spans 12 amino acids. V was trimmed by 3 bases and J by 4 bases, leaving 6 bases between them.

This clone has only one observation. The genes are TRBV29-1 and TRBJ2-1; 7 bases align to TRBD1. V lost 3 bases, J lost 4 bases, and 3 bases stayed unmatched. CDR1 is SQVTM and CDR2 is ANQGSEA in the germline V gene. The CDR3 totals 13 residues. The CDR3 DNA reads TGCAGCGTTGATCAGGGGGTTTACAATGAGCAGTTCTTC. Translation: CSVDQGVYNEQFF.

The genes are TRBV4-1 and TRBJ2-1; D unresolved. Germline V gene sequence: CDR1 MGHRA, CDR2 YSYEKL. V lost 3 bases to trimming and J lost 7 bases, with 10 bases between them. The CDR3 has 13 amino acids. The CDR3 here is CASSHLRWNEQFF. CDR3 nucleotide sequence: TGCGCCAGCAGCCATCTACGCTGGAATGAGCAGTTCTTC.

The genes are TRBV6-2 or TRBV6-3 and TRBJ2-7; 11 positions agree with TRBD2. This CDR3 is built from 15 residues. V was pared by 5 bases and J by 2 bases, with 5 bases of the junction left unmatched. CDR1 is MNHEY, CDR2 SVGEGT, per germline. In DNA, the CDR3 is TGTGCCAGCAGTAAACTAGCGGGGGACCCCTACGAGCAGTACTTC. Translated: CASSKLAGDPYEQYF.

The J gene is TRBJ1-1, the V gene TRBV6-1; weak D call: TRBD1 (6 bases). V lost 2 bases and J 1 base, leaving 8 bases between the germline ends. The length of the CDR3 is 14 residues. Germline V gene data show CDR1 as MNHNS and CDR2 as SASEGT. The CDR3 sequence is CASSELGANTEAFF. The CDR3 region has the DNA TGTGCCAGCAGTGAATTGGGGGCGAACACTGAAGCTTTCTTT.